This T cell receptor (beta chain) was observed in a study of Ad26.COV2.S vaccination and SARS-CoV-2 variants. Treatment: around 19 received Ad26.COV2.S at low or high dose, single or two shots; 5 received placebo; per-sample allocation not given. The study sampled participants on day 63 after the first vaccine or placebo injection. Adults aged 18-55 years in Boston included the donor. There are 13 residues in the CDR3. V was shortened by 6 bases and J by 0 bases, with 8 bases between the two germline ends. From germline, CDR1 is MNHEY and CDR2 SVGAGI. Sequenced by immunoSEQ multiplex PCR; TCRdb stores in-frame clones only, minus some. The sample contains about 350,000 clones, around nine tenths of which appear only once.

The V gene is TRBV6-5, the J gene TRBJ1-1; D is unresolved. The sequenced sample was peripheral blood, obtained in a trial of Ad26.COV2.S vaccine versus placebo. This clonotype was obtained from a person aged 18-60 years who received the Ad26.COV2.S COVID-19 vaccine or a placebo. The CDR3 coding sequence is TGTGCCAGCAGCCTGTTTATGAACACTGAAGCTTTCTTT. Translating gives CASSLFMNTEAFF.